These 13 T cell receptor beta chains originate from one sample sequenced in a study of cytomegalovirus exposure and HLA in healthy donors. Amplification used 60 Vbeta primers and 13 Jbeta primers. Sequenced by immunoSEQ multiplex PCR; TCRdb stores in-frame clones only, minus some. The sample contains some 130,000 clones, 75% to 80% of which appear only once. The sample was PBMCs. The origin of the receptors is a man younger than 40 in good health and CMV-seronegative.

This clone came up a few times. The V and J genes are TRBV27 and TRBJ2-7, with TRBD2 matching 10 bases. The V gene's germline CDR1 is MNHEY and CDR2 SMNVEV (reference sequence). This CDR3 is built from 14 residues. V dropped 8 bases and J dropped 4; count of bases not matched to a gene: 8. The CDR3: CASAPGLARYEQYF. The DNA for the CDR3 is TGTGCCAGCGCACCGGGACTAGCGCGGTACGAGCAGTACTTC.

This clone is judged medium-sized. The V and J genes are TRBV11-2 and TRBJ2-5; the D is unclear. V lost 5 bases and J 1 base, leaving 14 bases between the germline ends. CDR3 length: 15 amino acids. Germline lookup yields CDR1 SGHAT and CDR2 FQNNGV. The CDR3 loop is CASSPPLRLQETQYF. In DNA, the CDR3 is TGTGCCAGCAGCCCCCCCTTGCGCCTCCAAGAGACCCAGTACTTC.

CDR3 protein: CAWSVLRGTDTQYF. The CDR3 DNA reads as TGTGCCTGGAGTGTACTGCGGGGCACAGATACGCAGTATTTT. V usage is TRBV30 and J usage is TRBJ2-3, with D possibly TRBD2 on 5 matching bases. CDR3 length equals 14 residues. The germline V and J ends were trimmed by 0 bases and 1 base, with 8 bases remaining between them. CDR1 GTSNPN and CDR2 SVGIG come from the germline V gene (reference sequence). The full variable domain, with the rest looked up from reference TRBV30 and TRBJ2-3, is SQTIHQWPATLVQPVGSPLSLECTVEGTSNPNLYWYRQAAGRGLQLLFYSVGIGQISSEVPQNLSASRPQDRQFILSSKKLLLSDSGFYLCAWSVLRGTDTQYFGPGTRLTVL.

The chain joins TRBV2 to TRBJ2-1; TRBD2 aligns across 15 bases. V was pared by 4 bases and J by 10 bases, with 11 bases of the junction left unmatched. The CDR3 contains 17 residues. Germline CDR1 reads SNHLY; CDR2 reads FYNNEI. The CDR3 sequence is CASSAMPGLAGGGEQFF. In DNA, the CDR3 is TGTGCCAGCAGTGCAATGCCGGGACTAGCGGGGGGAGGGGAGCAGTTCTTC.

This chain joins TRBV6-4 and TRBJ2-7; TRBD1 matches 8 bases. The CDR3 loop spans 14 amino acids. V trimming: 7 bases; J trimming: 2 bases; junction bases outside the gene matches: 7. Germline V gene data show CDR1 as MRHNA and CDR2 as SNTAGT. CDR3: CASKKGTGPYEQYF. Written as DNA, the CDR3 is TGTGCCAGCAAAAAGGGGACAGGCCCCTACGAGCAGTACTTC.

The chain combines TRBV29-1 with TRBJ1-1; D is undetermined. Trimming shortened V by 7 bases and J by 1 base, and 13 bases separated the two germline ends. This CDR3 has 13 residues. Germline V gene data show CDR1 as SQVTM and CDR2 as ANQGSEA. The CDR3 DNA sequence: TGCAGCGCCTGGGAGCACAAGAACACTGAAGCTTTCTTT. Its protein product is CSAWEHKNTEAFF.

CDR3 DNA: TGTGCCAGCAGTGACGTGAGCGGGATCGGCACCGGGGAGCTGTTTTTT. Translating it yields CASSDVSGIGTGELFF. The J gene is TRBJ2-2, the V gene TRBV6-4; 7 bases map to TRBD2. The CDR3 has 16 residues. Germline V CDR1 and CDR2: MRHNA, SNTAGT. The V gene end was trimmed by 2 bases and the J gene end by 4 bases; junction bases not matched to a gene: 7.

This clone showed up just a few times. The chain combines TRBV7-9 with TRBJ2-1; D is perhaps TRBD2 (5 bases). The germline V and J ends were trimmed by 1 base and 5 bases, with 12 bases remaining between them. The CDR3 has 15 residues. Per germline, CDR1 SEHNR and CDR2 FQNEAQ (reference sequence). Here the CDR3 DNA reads TGTGCCAGCAGCTTAGGGTGGGGAGAGAACAATGAGCAGTTCTTC. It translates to CASSLGWGENNEQFF.

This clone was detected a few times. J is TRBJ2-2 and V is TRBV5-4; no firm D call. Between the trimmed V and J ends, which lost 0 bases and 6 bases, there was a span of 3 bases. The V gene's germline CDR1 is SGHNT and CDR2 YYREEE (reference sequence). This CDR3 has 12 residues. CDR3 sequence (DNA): TGTGCCAGCAGCTTGGTATCCGGGGAGCTGTTTTTT. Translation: CASSLVSGELFF.

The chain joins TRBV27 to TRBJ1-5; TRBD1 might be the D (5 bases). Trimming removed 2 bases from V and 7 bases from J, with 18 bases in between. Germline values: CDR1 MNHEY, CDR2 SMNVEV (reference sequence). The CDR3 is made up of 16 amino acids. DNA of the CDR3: TGTGCCAGCAGTTTAACTCCCTCAGGGTTATGGCAGCCCCAGCATTTT. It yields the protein CASSLTPSGLWQPQHF.

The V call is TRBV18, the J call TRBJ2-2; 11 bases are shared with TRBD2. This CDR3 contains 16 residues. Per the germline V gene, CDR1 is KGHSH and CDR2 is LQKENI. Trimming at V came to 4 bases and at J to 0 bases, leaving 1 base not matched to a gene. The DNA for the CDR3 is TGTGCCAGCTCACAGGGACTAGCGGCGAACACCGGGGAGCTGTTTTTT. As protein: CASSQGLAANTGELFF.

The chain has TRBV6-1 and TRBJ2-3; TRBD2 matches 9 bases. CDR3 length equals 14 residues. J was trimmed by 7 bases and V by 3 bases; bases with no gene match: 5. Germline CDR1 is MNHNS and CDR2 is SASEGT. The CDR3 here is CASSDKAGGNTQYF. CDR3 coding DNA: TGTGCCAGCAGTGATAAAGCGGGAGGCAATACGCAGTATTTT.

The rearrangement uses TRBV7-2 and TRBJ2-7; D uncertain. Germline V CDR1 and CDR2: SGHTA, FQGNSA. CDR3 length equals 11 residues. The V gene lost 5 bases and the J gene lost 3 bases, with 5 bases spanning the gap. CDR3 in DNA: TGTGCCAGCAGCCTCCTCTACGAGCAGTACTTC. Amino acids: CASSLLYEQYF.